This TCR beta chain appears in the sequencing data of a study of blood T cell repertoires in COVID-19. Whole-study context: Researchers got acute and convalescent COVID-19 samples from the United States, Italy and Spain. The analysed material was cDNA or gDNA that came from T cells, B-cell-depleted T cells, or PBMCs.

Assay used: immunoSEQ multiplex PCR; TCRdb lists only in-frame clones, some missing. The sample lists 150,000 to 200,000 clones; about 89% were seen once. The CDR3 covers 16 residues. Germline CDR1 and CDR2: SGHNT and YYREEE (reference sequence). J was trimmed by 7 bases and V by 0 bases; bases with no gene match: 7. This clonotype was obtained from a middle-aged man with active or convalescent COVID-19. This chain links TRBV5-4 with TRBJ1-6; 7 bases map to TRBD1. Sequencing was performed on peripheral blood. In DNA form, the CDR3 reads TGTGCCAGCAGCTTGGCCACGACAGGGTTAAATTCACCCCTCCACTTT. Translated, it gives CASSLATTGLNSPLHF.